These 31 T cell receptor beta chains share one sample of origin, sequenced in a study of T cells after yellow fever vaccination. MiXCR, run by TCRdb on the 5' RACE reads, gives a single entry per CDR3 protein. The sample lists around 530,000 distinct CDR3 sequences, roughly a sixth occurring once. Sequenced here: PBMCs, sampled about 5 days after the first yellow fever vaccination. The receptors were gathered from a man aged 18 to 30 who received the YFV17D yellow fever vaccine.

The genes are TRBV2 and TRBJ2-7; TRBD2 is a possible D gene (5 bases). Germline loops: CDR1 SNHLY, CDR2 FYNNEI. V shed 6 bases and J shed 0 bases, with 12 bases lying between them. The CDR3 is 14 amino acids. The CDR3 bases are TGTGCCAGCAGAGAGAGGGTCTTCTCCTACGAGCAGTACTTC. Encoded protein: CASRERVFSYEQYF.

This clonotype was detected only a few times. V gene TRBV7-9 combines with J gene TRBJ2-1; D is unclear. The CDR3 totals 14 residues. Germline V lookup: CDR1 SEHNR, CDR2 FQNEAQ (reference sequence). V lost 8 bases to trimming and J lost 0 bases, with 11 bases between them. DNA of the CDR3: TGTGCCAGCGTTAGGGCGGCCTCCTACAATGAGCAGTTCTTC. Protein sequence: CASVRAASYNEQFF. Variable domain in full (rest from reference TRBV7-9 and TRBJ2-1): DTGVSQNPRHKITKRGQNVTFRCDPISEHNRLYWYRQTLGQGPEFLTYFQNEAQLEKSRLLSDRFSAERPKGSFSTLEIQRTEQGDSAMYLCASVRAASYNEQFFGPGTRLTVL.

This clonotype was counted only a few times. The chain joins TRBV12-3 or TRBV12-4 to TRBJ2-1, with D unresolved. The CDR3 is 14 amino acids. Trimming pared 8 bases from V and 0 bases from J, leaving 11 bases between. The CDR3 sequence is CASELWGSYNEQFF. The DNA of the CDR3 is TGTGCCAGCGAATTATGGGGCTCCTACAATGAGCAGTTCTTC.

About this clonotype: The junction differs from germline at one of its ends, possibly a read error. The chain is built from TRBV4-3 and TRBJ1-1; D might be TRBD1 (5 bases). CDR1 LGHNA and CDR2 YSLEER come from the germline V gene. The length of the CDR3 is 16 residues. Here the CDR3 reads CASSQDVIGQNTEALF. Written as DNA, the CDR3 is TGCGCCAGCAGCCAAGATGTAATAGGACAAAACACTGAAGCTCTCTTT.

This clonotype was detected only a few times. The chain combines TRBV7-9 with TRBJ2-3; 9 bases map to TRBD2. The CDR3 is made up of 15 amino acids. The germline V gene has CDR1 SEHNR and CDR2 FQNEAQ (reference sequence). Germline trimming cut 3 bases from V and 8 bases from J; bases unmatched to any gene: 9. The CDR3 sequence: CASSFAGGGDGTQYF. The CDR3 DNA reads TGTGCCAGCAGCTTCGCGGGGGGGGGTGACGGTACGCAGTATTTT.

The chain joins TRBV2 to TRBJ1-2; 11 positions match TRBD1. The junction had 6 bases not matched to a gene; V was cut back by 7 bases and J by 5 bases. The V gene's germline CDR1 is SNHLY and CDR2 FYNNEI. The CDR3 loop spans 14 amino acids. In nucleotides, the CDR3 is TGTGCCAGCACCCTGGGACAGGGGGTATATGGCTACACCTTC. Amino acids: CASTLGQGVYGYTF. Based on the CDR3 plus reference TRBV2 and TRBJ1-2, the full variable domain is EPEVTQTPSHQVTQMGQEVILRCVPISNHLYFYWYRQILGQKVEFLVSFYNNEISEKSEIFDDQFSVERPDGSNFTLKIRSTKLEDSAMYFCASTLGQGVYGYTFGSGTRLTVV.

This clonotype was observed at least ten times. The chain recombines TRBV6-1 with TRBJ2-7, with 7 bases that match TRBD1. This CDR3 has 13 residues. After removal of 0 bases from V and 11 bases from J, the junction contained 7 bases not matched to a gene. CDR1 is MNHNS, CDR2 SASEGT, per germline. Here the CDR3 reads CASSEAGQPEKYV. Written as DNA, the CDR3 is TGTGCCAGCAGTGAAGCGGGACAGCCCGAAAAGTACGTC.

This rearrangement joins TRBV20-1 to TRBJ2-3; TRBD2 aligns across 8 bases. This CDR3 comprises 16 residues. Germline V lookup: CDR1 DFQATT, CDR2 SNEGSKA (reference sequence). V was pared by 0 bases and J by 6 bases, with 11 bases of the junction left unmatched. CDR3 sequence (DNA): TGCAGTGCTAGAGATCTTGTGGGACTAGTTTCTGATACGCAGTATTTT. Amino acids: CSARDLVGLVSDTQYF.

V and J are TRBV18 and TRBJ2-1; TRBD2 aligns across 9 bases. Germline V CDR1 and CDR2: KGHSH, LQKENI. The CDR3 loop spans 16 amino acids. V lost 2 bases and J lost 7; bases outside the gene matches: 9. This CDR3 reads CASSPGASGTGNEQFF. The CDR3 DNA follows: TGTGCCAGCTCACCAGGGGCTAGCGGGACGGGGAATGAGCAGTTCTTC. The full variable domain, its missing parts supplied by reference TRBV18 and TRBJ2-1, is NAGVMQNPRHLVRRRGQEARLRCSPMKGHSHVYWYRQLPEEGLKFMVYLQKENIIDESGMPKERFSAEFPKEGPSILRIQQVVRGDSAAYFCASSPGASGTGNEQFFGPGTRLTVL.

The sample holds a few counts of this clonotype. In DNA form, the CDR3 reads TGTGCCAGCAGTTTACAGTCCCCCTATTATAATTCACCCCTCCACTTT. Residues: CASSLQSPYYNSPLHF. The chain uses TRBV28 and TRBJ1-6; no firm D call. Per germline, CDR1 MDHEN and CDR2 SYDVKM. The CDR3 is 16 residues long. V shed 2 bases and J shed 4 bases, with 12 bases lying between them.

This clonotype has just a few counts. The chain uses TRBV18 and TRBJ2-5, with D possibly matching TRBD1 (6 bases). V lost 5 bases, J lost 4 bases, and 17 bases lay in between. The CDR3 is 15 amino acids. Germline assignment: CDR1 KGHSH and CDR2 LQKENI. The CDR3 is CASSGFDRTPETQYF. The CDR3 DNA is TGTGCCAGCTCAGGCTTCGACAGGACCCCAGAGACCCAGTACTTC.

The V and J genes are TRBV19 and TRBJ1-2; TRBD1 aligns across 10 bases. Germline CDR1 and CDR2: LNHDA and SQIVND (reference sequence). The V gene end was trimmed by 3 bases and the J gene end by 8 bases; junction bases not matched to a gene: 9. CDR3 length: 15 amino acids. The CDR3, as DNA: TGTGCCAGTAGTATCCGGACAGGGGGAATGAACGGCTACACCTTC. This translates into CASSIRTGGMNGYTF.

This clonotype was recorded a few times. The V call is TRBV7-8, the J call TRBJ1-2; D gene ambiguous. Between the trimmed V and J ends, which lost 5 bases and 2 bases, there was a span of 6 bases. CDR1 SGHVS and CDR2 FQNEAQ come from the germline V gene. The CDR3 is 12 residues long. The CDR3 coding sequence is TGTGCCAGCAGCGGTAGGAACTATGGCTACACCTTC. It yields the protein CASSGRNYGYTF.

In this sample, this clonotype turned up a few times. This rearrangement joins TRBV2 to TRBJ2-4; D unclear. The germline gives CDR1 SNHLY, CDR2 FYNNEI. Trimming took off 6 bases at V and 0 bases at J, with 12 bases between the two ends. This CDR3 has 15 residues. The CDR3 loop is CASRARLIAKNIQYF. In DNA, the CDR3 is TGTGCCAGCAGGGCTAGATTGATAGCCAAAAACATTCAGTACTTC.

This rearrangement joins TRBV29-1 to TRBJ1-6; D call uncertain. Germline CDR1 is SQVTM and CDR2 is ANQGSEA. This CDR3 spans 13 amino acids. Trimming cost V 5 bases and J 7 bases, with 12 bases left between them. CDR3 sequence (DNA): TGCAGCGTTTGGGCTGGGCCAAATTCACCCCTCCACTTT. It is translated as CSVWAGPNSPLHF.

To note about this clonotype: A junction end diverges from the germline sequence, so it may reflect a read error. The CDR3 sequence: CASSQDRVNEQFF. CDR3 nucleotides: TGTGCTAGCAGCCAGGACAGGGTTAATGAGCAGTTCTTC. This chain uses TRBV7-7 with TRBJ2-1; 8 bases agree with TRBD1. The CDR3 extends over 13 amino acids. Germline assignment: CDR1 SSHAT and CDR2 FNYEAQ (reference sequence). The complete variable domain, with remaining parts taken from reference TRBV7-7 and TRBJ2-1, reads GAGVSQSPRYKVTKRGQDVTLRCDPISSHATLYWYQQALGQGPEFLTYFNYEAQPDKSGLPSDRFSAERPEGSISTLTIQRTEQRDSAMYRCASSQDRVNEQFFGPGTRLTVL.

In this sample, this clonotype turned up a few times. V and J are TRBV6-2 or TRBV6-3 and TRBJ1-2; D unresolved. Germline V CDR1 and CDR2: MNHEY, SVGEGT. V was shortened by 5 bases and J by 6 bases, with 19 bases between the two germline ends. The CDR3 is 15 residues long. CDR3 amino acids: CASSAGVRMYNGYTF. CDR3 sequence (DNA): TGTGCCAGCAGTGCCGGGGTGAGGATGTACAATGGCTACACCTTC.

This clonotype was counted between two and nine times. The rearrangement uses TRBV19 and TRBJ1-1; a weak D match, TRBD1 (5 bases). CDR3 length: 11 amino acids. CDR1 LNHDA and CDR2 SQIVND come from the germline V gene (reference sequence). Trimming took off 10 bases at V and 8 bases at J, with 14 bases between the two ends. The CDR3 region is CATAGWGEAFF. The CDR3 DNA follows: TGTGCCACCGCTGGATGGGGGGAAGCTTTCTTT. The full variable domain, completed using reference TRBV19 and TRBJ1-1, is DGGITQSPKYLFRKEGQNVTLSCEQNLNHDAMYWYRQDPGQGLRLIYYSQIVNDFQKGDIAEGYSVSREKKESFPLTVTSAQKNPTAFYLCATAGWGEAFFGQGTRLTVV.

This clonotype was detected only a few times. V gene TRBV12-5 combines with J gene TRBJ1-3; D not certain. Trimming shortened V by 5 bases and J by 8 bases, and 10 bases separated the two germline ends. This CDR3 comprises 12 residues. Looked up from germline, CDR1 is LGHNT and CDR2 is FRNRAP. The CDR3 DNA sequence: TGTGCTAGTGGTCCCCGTCCGGACACCATATATTTT. Its protein is CASGPRPDTIYF.

This clonotype has a handful of counts. The chain joins TRBV6-5 to TRBJ1-4, with 9 bases matching TRBD1. The ends lost 4 bases at V and 5 bases at J; junction bases unmatched: 5. The germline gives CDR1 MNHEY, CDR2 SVGAGI. The CDR3 runs 15 residues. CDR3 bases: TGTGCCAGCAGTTCCCCGACAGGGGGGAATGAAAAACTGTTTTTT. This codes for CASSSPTGGNEKLFF.

In its sample, this clonotype was seen a few times. V gene TRBV4-1 combines with J gene TRBJ1-2; D is ambiguous. The V end lost 0 bases, the J end lost 2 bases, and 10 bases lay between the germline ends. Germline CDR1 reads MGHRA; CDR2 reads YSYEKL. The CDR3 is 15 amino acids. CDR3 bases: TGCGCCAGCAGCCAAGATTTGGGTCTGAACTATGGCTACACCTTC. Its translation: CASSQDLGLNYGYTF.

This clonotype appeared a few times. The genes are TRBV7-2 and TRBJ2-5, with D unclear. Trimming left V 0 bases short and J 9 bases short, with 5 bases between. This CDR3 region has 11 residues. Per germline, CDR1 SGHTA and CDR2 FQGNSA. This chain's CDR3 is CASSLARPQYF. The CDR3 region has the DNA TGTGCCAGCAGCTTAGCCAGGCCCCAGTACTTC.

This clonotype occurred a few times. The chain is built from TRBV11-2 and TRBJ2-7, with D unresolved. The CDR3 covers 13 residues. The V and J ends lost 2 bases and 0 bases respectively, with 5 bases between them. CDR1 and CDR2 (germline): SGHAT, FQNNGV. The CDR3 DNA follows: TGTGCCAGCAGCTTACAGGTCTCCTACGAGCAGTACGTC. Translating it yields CASSLQVSYEQYV.

V and J are TRBV9 and TRBJ2-3; 9 positions agree with TRBD2. Per the germline V gene, CDR1 is SGDLS and CDR2 is YYNGEE. Trimming took 2 bases from V and 4 from J; bases not matched to a gene: 11. The CDR3 runs 17 residues. The CDR3 region is CASSVSGGLAYPDTQYF. DNA of the CDR3: TGTGCCAGCAGCGTTTCCGGAGGACTAGCGTATCCAGATACGCAGTATTTT. The variable domain in full, completed from reference TRBV9 and TRBJ2-3, reads DSGVTQTPKHLITATGQRVTLRCSPRSGDLSVYWYQQSLDQGLQFLIQYYNGEERAKGNILERFSAQQFPDLHSELNLSSLELGDSALYFCASSVSGGLAYPDTQYFGPGTRLTVL.

This clonotype was observed a few times. This sequence joins TRBV10-2 and TRBJ2-7, with 8 nucleotides matching TRBD2. CDR3 length equals 14 residues. Germline V CDR1 and CDR2: WSHSY, SAAADI. J gave up 1 base and V 5 bases, and 4 bases lay outside the gene matches. Written as DNA, the CDR3 is TGCGCCAGCAGTCGAATAGCGGGGTCCTACGAGCAGTACGTC. The encoded protein is CASSRIAGSYEQYV.

This clonotype has just a few counts. The V call is TRBV9, the J call TRBJ2-5; 10 bases agree with TRBD2. CDR1 SGDLS and CDR2 YYNGEE come from the germline V gene. Germline trimming cut 4 bases from V and 1 base from J; bases unmatched to any gene: 10. The CDR3 is 17 residues long. The CDR3 DNA reads as TGTGCCAGCAGCTCATCACCTAGGACTAGCGGCCAAGAGACCCAGTACTTC. Encoded protein: CASSSSPRTSGQETQYF. The full variable domain, its missing parts supplied by reference TRBV9 and TRBJ2-5, is DSGVTQTPKHLITATGQRVTLRCSPRSGDLSVYWYQQSLDQGLQFLIQYYNGEERAKGNILERFSAQQFPDLHSELNLSSLELGDSALYFCASSSSPRTSGQETQYFGPGTRLLVL.

Only a few counts were recorded for this clonotype. The gene calls are TRBV18 and TRBJ2-5, with D possibly being TRBD1 (6 bases). The CDR3 is made up of 15 amino acids. With 1 base removed from V and 5 bases from J, the gap between germline ends came to 14 bases. CDR1 is KGHSH and CDR2 is LQKENI in the germline V gene. The DNA of the CDR3 is TGTGCCAGCTCACCACGATCACAGGGTGCGGAGACCCAGTACTTC. It is translated as CASSPRSQGAETQYF.

With regard to this clonotype: At one end the junction does not follow the germline gene, possibly because of a read error. This chain uses TRBV9 with TRBJ1-2, with 7 bases identical to TRBD1. The CDR3 runs 15 residues. CDR1 and CDR2 from the germline V gene are SGDLS and YYNGEE. The DNA of the CDR3 is TGTGCCAGCAGCGGGTTCCGACAGGGAAACTTTGGCTACACCTTC. Protein: CASSGFRQGNFGYTF. The full variable domain, in which reference TRBV9 and TRBJ1-2 provide the parts outside the CDR3, is DSGVTQTPKHLITATGQRVTLRCSPRSGDLSVYWYQQSLDQGLQFLIQYYNGEERAKGNILERFSAQQFPDLHSELNLSSLELGDSALYFCASSGFRQGNFGYTFGSGTRLTVV.

In its sample, this clonotype was seen many times. The genes are TRBV7-2 and TRBJ2-1; D gene ambiguous. V was clipped by 1 base and J by 0 bases, with 7 bases between them. The CDR3 is 15 residues long. Germline V gene sequence: CDR1 SGHTA, CDR2 FQGNSA. CDR3 sequence reads: CASSLGRGSYNEQFF. DNA of the CDR3: TGTGCCAGCAGCTTAGGGAGAGGCTCCTACAATGAGCAGTTCTTC. The entire variable domain, with the rest obtained from reference TRBV7-2 and TRBJ2-1, is as follows: GAGVSQSPSNKVTEKGKDVELRCDPISGHTALYWYRQSLGQGLEFLIYFQGNSAPDKSGLPSDRFSAERTGGSVSTLTIQRTQQEDSAVYLCASSLGRGSYNEQFFGPGTRLTVL.

V is TRBV11-2 and J is TRBJ2-1; 9 nucleotides match TRBD2. Germline V gene sequence: CDR1 SGHAT, CDR2 FQNNGV. The V segment lost 1 base and the J segment 8 bases; nucleotides outside the gene matches: 9. The CDR3 extends over 16 amino acids. The CDR3 coding sequence is TGTGCCAGCAGCTTAGGGGCGGGGGGGCCTAAGTATGAGCAGTTCTTC. Translated, it gives CASSLGAGGPKYEQFF.

CDR3 bases: TGTGCCAGCTCACCAGGGCCCCAACACGAGCAGTACGTC. Its protein product is CASSPGPQHEQYV. This chain joins TRBV18 and TRBJ2-7; D call uncertain. Between the trimmed V and J ends, which lost 2 bases and 5 bases, there was a span of 10 bases. Germline values: CDR1 KGHSH, CDR2 LQKENI. The CDR3 has 13 amino acids.